Sequencing of this T cell receptor beta chain was carried out in a study of T-cell memory formation after mild COVID-19. MiXCR, applied by TCRdb to the 5' RACE reads, yields one record per CDR3 protein. The sample shows about 620,000 distinct CDR3 sequences, about a sixth of them seen only once. From germline, CDR1 is DFQATT and CDR2 SNEGSKA (reference sequence). Trimming took 3 bases from V and 4 from J; bases not matched to a gene: 13. The CDR3 loop spans 16 amino acids. The receptor's source is an adult woman who had mild COVID-19 (a few samples of this study predate the infection). Cell type and time point are not known. The chain couples TRBV20-1 to TRBJ2-5, with 8 nucleotides matching TRBD2. Sequencing input: PBMCs or a T cell subset sorted from them (not recorded which). As DNA, the CDR3 is TGCAGTGCTAGCATCTTAAGCGGGAGTTTAGGAGAGACCCAGTACTTC. Protein sequence: CSASILSGSLGETQYF.